The 25 T cell receptor beta chains given below trace back to one sample, sequenced in a study of shared clonotypes between healthy human individuals. Method: immunoSEQ multiplex PCR; TCRdb's copy keeps in-frame clones and lacks some. The sample has 2 million to 2.5 million clones, 80% to 95% seen once. The sample consisted of naive CD4+ T cells from PBMCs. The subset denotes: CD45RA+ positively selected. The origin of the receptors is a man aged 18 to 29 in good health. Some clones in this sample may be carry-over from other donors' samples.

The rearrangement links TRBV6-6 to TRBJ2-3; TRBD2 agrees at 9 bases. With 8 bases clipped from V and 2 bases from J, the junction kept 5 bases outside the gene matches. Germline CDR1 and CDR2: MNHNY and SVGAGI (reference sequence). The CDR3 is 14 residues long. The CDR3 DNA reads as TGTGCCAGCGTATCTAGCGGGACCACAGATACGCAGTATTTT. The encoded protein is CASVSSGTTDTQYF.

In its sample, this clone was seen once. The chain couples TRBV30 to TRBJ2-3, with D perhaps matching TRBD2 (5 bases). Trimming shortened V by 2 bases and J by 5 bases, and 8 bases separated the two germline ends. The CDR3 sequence is 12 residues long. Germline V gives CDR1 GTSNPN, CDR2 SVGIG (reference sequence). CDR3 nucleotide sequence: TGTGCCTGGAGTCCGGGGTTAGATACGCAGTATTTT. Its protein product is CAWSPGLDTQYF.

The CDR3 spells CASSVVQVTEAFF. CDR3 nucleotide sequence: TGTGCCAGCAGCGTGGTACAAGTCACTGAAGCTTTCTTT. V usage is TRBV9 and J usage is TRBJ1-1, with no clear D. V gave up 2 bases and J gave up 4 bases, with 9 bases separating them. The CDR3 spans 13 residues. The germline V gene encodes CDR1 SGDLS and CDR2 YYNGEE.

A note on this clone: Different DNA sequences within this sample yield the same CDR3. The chain couples TRBV14 to TRBJ1-3; D is unresolved. Looked up from germline, CDR1 is SGHDN and CDR2 is FVKESK. This CDR3 is built from 13 residues. Trimming removed 1 base from V and 3 bases from J, with 4 bases in between. In DNA, the CDR3 is TGTGCCAGCAGCCAAGGTAGTGGAAACACCATATATTTT. Its protein product is CASSQGSGNTIYF.

J is TRBJ1-4 and V is TRBV29-1; D possibly corresponds to TRBD1 (5 bases). The CDR3 runs to 14 residues. V lost 4 bases to trimming and J lost 12 bases, with 21 bases between them. CDR1 and CDR2 from the germline V gene are SQVTM and ANQGSEA. The CDR3 sequence: CSVAVTQVGGELFF. CDR3 in DNA: TGCAGCGTTGCCGTTACACAGGTTGGTGGGGAACTGTTTTTT.

Turning to this clone: This same CDR3 is encoded by further DNA sequences in the sample. This chain uses TRBV11-2 with TRBJ2-1; 8 bases are shared with TRBD1. The junction had 3 bases not matched to a gene; V was cut back by 4 bases and J by 7 bases. The CDR3 loop spans 13 amino acids. From germline, CDR1 is SGHAT and CDR2 FQNNGV. The CDR3 spells CASSSDRGNEQFF. In DNA form, the CDR3 reads TGTGCCAGCAGCTCCGACAGGGGTAATGAGCAGTTCTTC. Based on the CDR3 plus reference TRBV11-2 and TRBJ2-1, the full variable domain is EAGVAQSPRYKIIEKRQSVAFWCNPISGHATLYWYQQILGQGPKLLIQFQNNGVVDDSQLPKDRFSAERLKGVDSTLKIQPAKLEDSAVYLCASSSDRGNEQFFGPGTRLTVL.

J is TRBJ2-1 and V is TRBV10-3; maybe TRBD1 (6 bases). This CDR3 is 14 amino acids long. The V end lost 5 bases, the J end lost 5 bases, and 13 bases lay between the germline ends. From germline, CDR1 is ENHRY and CDR2 SYGVKD. Here the CDR3 reads CAISTGLGDNEQFF. The CDR3 DNA is TGTGCCATCAGTACAGGGCTGGGAGACAATGAGCAGTTCTTC.

The chain is built from TRBV27 and TRBJ2-6, with no clear D. V was cut by 1 base and J by 2 bases, with 6 bases left in between. This CDR3 comprises 15 residues. Germline V gene lookup returns CDR1 MNHEY and CDR2 SMNVEV (reference sequence). CDR3 residues: CASSLYSAGANVLTF. The CDR3 nucleotides read TGTGCCAGCAGTTTATATTCCGCTGGGGCCAACGTCCTGACTTTC.

V gene TRBV5-8 combines with J gene TRBJ1-5, with a possible D match to TRBD1 (6 bases). Trimming cost V 3 bases and J 2 bases, with 15 bases left between them. The CDR3 consists of 16 residues. Germline CDR1 SGHTS, CDR2 YDEGEE. CDR3 sequence reads: CASSSYRALGNQPQHF. DNA of the CDR3: TGTGCCAGCAGCTCTTACAGGGCTCTTGGCAATCAGCCCCAGCATTTT.

V is TRBV7-2 and J is TRBJ1-2; 7 nucleotides align to TRBD1. The V and J ends lost 1 base and 4 bases, in that order; junction bases with no gene match: 6. The CDR3 totals 15 residues. CDR1 and CDR2 from the germline V gene are SGHTA and FQGNSA. CDR3 in DNA: TGTGCCAGCAGCTTAGACCAGGGGGTCCCCTATGGCTACACCTTC. It translates to CASSLDQGVPYGYTF.

This chain joins TRBV2 and TRBJ2-1; TRBD2 agrees at 7 bases. CDR1 and CDR2 (germline): SNHLY, FYNNEI. The CDR3 spans 18 residues. V was pared by 2 bases and J by 0 bases, with 10 bases of the junction left unmatched. DNA of the CDR3: TGTGCCAGCAGTGAATCGCTCGCTAGCGGAGGCTCCTACAATGAGCAGTTCTTC. This sequence encodes CASSESLASGGSYNEQFF.

The V and J genes are TRBV5-6 and TRBJ2-7, with 13 positions matching TRBD2. The germline gives CDR1 SGHDT, CDR2 YYEEEE. V lost 4 bases and J lost 1; bases outside the gene matches: 14. This CDR3 is 19 amino acids long. The CDR3 DNA reads TGTGCCAGCAGCGCTGGACTAGCGGGGGCCCCCCGGCGTTCCTACGAGCAGTACTTC. Translation gives CASSAGLAGAPRRSYEQYF.

V gene TRBV6-5 combines with J gene TRBJ1-1, with TRBD1 matching over 9 bases. Unmatched junction bases numbered 4, after V lost 2 bases and J lost 3 bases. Looked up from germline, CDR1 is MNHEY and CDR2 is SVGAGI. The CDR3 is 15 amino acids. CDR3 region: CASSYEWDRDTEAFF. The CDR3 DNA sequence: TGTGCCAGCAGTTACGAGTGGGACAGGGACACTGAAGCTTTCTTT.

V and J are TRBV11-2 and TRBJ2-7; the match to TRBD2 covers 9 bases. V gave up 5 bases and J gave up 3 bases; unmatched junction bases: 17. The germline CDR1 and CDR2 sequences are SGHAT and FQNNGV. CDR3 length: 18 residues. CDR3 region: CASSRTGGLAGPNYEQYF. The CDR3 nucleotides are TGTGCCAGCAGCCGGACGGGGGGCCTAGCGGGACCTAACTACGAGCAGTACTTC.

This sequence joins TRBV7-2 and TRBJ2-2, with D uncertain. In germline, CDR1 is SGHTA, CDR2 FQGNSA. V was clipped by 5 bases and J by 7 bases, with 8 bases between them. The CDR3 loop spans 12 amino acids. The DNA for the CDR3 is TGTGCCAGCAGCAGTATGGACGGGGAGCTGTTTTTT. Protein sequence: CASSSMDGELFF.

This CDR3 reads CASSVNSNTGELFF. CDR3 coding DNA: TGTGCCAGCAGCGTTAACAGCAACACCGGGGAGCTGTTTTTT. V usage is TRBV9 and J usage is TRBJ2-2; D not resolved. The germline V and J ends were trimmed by 2 bases and 2 bases, with 7 bases remaining between them. CDR1 is SGDLS, CDR2 YYNGEE, per germline. The length of the CDR3 is 14 residues. The full variable domain, in which reference TRBV9 and TRBJ2-2 provide the parts outside the CDR3, is DSGVTQTPKHLITATGQRVTLRCSPRSGDLSVYWYQQSLDQGLQFLIQYYNGEERAKGNILERFSAQQFPDLHSELNLSSLELGDSALYFCASSVNSNTGELFFGEGSRLTVL.

The chain links TRBV4-1 to TRBJ1-5; D uncertain. Trimming cost V 0 bases and J 3 bases, with 9 bases left between them. This CDR3 region has 15 residues. CDR1 is MGHRA and CDR2 is YSYEKL in the germline V gene. The CDR3 loop reads CASSQDSRVNQPQHF. CDR3 bases: TGCGCCAGCAGCCAAGATTCAAGGGTCAATCAGCCCCAGCATTTT.

V is TRBV4-1 and J is TRBJ2-2; a possible D gene is TRBD1 (5 bases). This CDR3 contains 18 residues. The V gene lost 2 bases and the J gene lost 3 bases, with 19 bases spanning the gap. Germline V gene data show CDR1 as MGHRA and CDR2 as YSYEKL. CDR3 bases: TGCGCCAGCAGCCAACGTCCTCCCTCCAGGGTGGACACCGGGGAGCTGTTTTTT. This translates into CASSQRPPSRVDTGELFF.

The chain carries TRBV4-2 and TRBJ1-2; no reliable D call. This CDR3 has 16 residues. CDR1 and CDR2 (germline): LGHNA, YNFKEQ. Trimming pared 0 bases from V and 4 bases from J, leaving 15 bases between. The CDR3 DNA sequence: TGTGCCAGCAGCCAAGATGGGAAGGTTCCCGGCTATGGCTACACCTTC. Protein product: CASSQDGKVPGYGYTF.

This sequence joins TRBV5-6 and TRBJ1-4; 7 positions match TRBD1. CDR3 length: 15 amino acids. In germline, CDR1 is SGHDT, CDR2 YYEEEE. The ends lost 0 bases at V and 5 bases at J; junction bases unmatched: 4. The CDR3 loop is CASSLGGQPNEKLFF. The CDR3 DNA reads as TGTGCCAGCAGCTTGGGGGGACAGCCGAATGAAAAACTGTTTTTT.

The chain is built from TRBV10-3 and TRBJ1-1; D is uncertain. Trimming removed 7 bases from V and 0 bases from J, with 12 bases in between. Germline V gene lookup returns CDR1 ENHRY and CDR2 SYGVKD. This CDR3 contains 14 residues. The CDR3 here is CAIKVANMNTEAFF. CDR3 nucleotides: TGTGCCATCAAAGTTGCCAACATGAACACTGAAGCTTTCTTT.

The chain employs TRBV5-1 and TRBJ2-1; no reliable D call. Trimming took off 7 bases at V and 6 bases at J, with 17 bases between the two ends. Germline-derived CDR1 and CDR2 are SGHRS and YFSETQ. The CDR3 contains 14 residues. CDR3 loop: CASFERSLPNEQFF. CDR3 DNA: TGCGCCAGCTTTGAGAGGTCGCTCCCCAATGAGCAGTTCTTC.

The V and J genes are TRBV5-1 and TRBJ2-5; TRBD2 agrees at 8 bases. This CDR3 is built from 16 residues. Germline V gene lookup returns CDR1 SGHRS and CDR2 YFSETQ. V shed 0 bases and J 4 bases; nucleotides not matched to a gene: 8. The CDR3 sequence is CASSLAGAGAGETQYF. For the CDR3, the DNA is TGCGCCAGCAGCTTGGCAGGAGCGGGAGCGGGAGAGACCCAGTACTTC.

The gene calls are TRBV4-1 and TRBJ2-2, with TRBD2 matching 10 bases. V was pared by 0 bases and J by 6 bases, with 10 bases of the junction left unmatched. Germline V gene data show CDR1 as MGHRA and CDR2 as YSYEKL. This CDR3 is 18 amino acids long. In nucleotides, the CDR3 is TGCGCCAGCAGCCAAGATCGGGCCCTAGCGGGAGTGGCCGGGGAGCTGTTTTTT. As protein: CASSQDRALAGVAGELFF.

The rearrangement links TRBV5-1 to TRBJ2-7, with 7 bases fitting TRBD1. V dropped 0 bases and J dropped 1; count of bases not matched to a gene: 4. From germline, CDR1 is SGHRS and CDR2 YFSETQ. There are 15 residues in the CDR3. This CDR3 is CASSLEGTVSYEQYF. Written as DNA, the CDR3 is TGCGCCAGCAGCTTGGAGGGGACAGTTTCCTACGAGCAGTACTTC.